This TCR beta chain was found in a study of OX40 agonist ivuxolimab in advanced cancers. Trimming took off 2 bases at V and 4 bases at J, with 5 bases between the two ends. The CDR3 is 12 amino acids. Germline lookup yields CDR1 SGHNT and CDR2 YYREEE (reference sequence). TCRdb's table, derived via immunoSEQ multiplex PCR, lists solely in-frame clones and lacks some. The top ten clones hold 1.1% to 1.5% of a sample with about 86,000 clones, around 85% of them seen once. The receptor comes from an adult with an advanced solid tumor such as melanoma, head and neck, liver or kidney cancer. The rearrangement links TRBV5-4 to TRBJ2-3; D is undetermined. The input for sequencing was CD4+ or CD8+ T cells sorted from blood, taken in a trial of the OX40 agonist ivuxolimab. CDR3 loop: CASSFSPDTQYF. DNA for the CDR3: TGTGCCAGCAGCTTTTCTCCAGATACGCAGTATTTT.